Shown below are 29 T cell receptor beta chains from a single sample sequenced in a study of Ad26.COV2.S vaccination and SARS-CoV-2 variants. Profiled with immunoSEQ multiplex PCR; TCRdb holds only in-frame clones, not every one. There are 200,000 to 250,000 clones in the sample; more than 75% occur only once, and around 11% lies in the top ten. The treatment is: about 20 received Ad26.COV2.S at low or high dose, single or two shots; 5 received placebo; per-sample allocation not given. The study sampled participants on day 63 after the first vaccine or placebo injection. Sequenced here: peripheral blood, sampled in a trial of Ad26.COV2.S vaccine versus placebo. The source of these receptors is a person aged 18 to 59 who received the Ad26.COV2.S COVID-19 vaccine or a placebo.

The chain links TRBV6-5 to TRBJ2-2, with D possibly being TRBD1 (5 bases). CDR1 is MNHEY, CDR2 SVGAGI, per germline. V gave up 7 bases and J gave up 1 base, with 10 bases separating them. The CDR3 sequence is 14 residues long. CDR3 loop: CASNLGQNTGELFF. CDR3 coding DNA: TGTGCCAGCAACCTAGGACAGAACACCGGGGAGCTGTTTTTT.

The genes are TRBV24-1 and TRBJ2-5; D tentatively reads TRBD1 or TRBD2 (7 bases each). V lost 0 bases and J 2 bases, leaving 15 bases between the germline ends. CDR1 KGHDR and CDR2 SFDVKD come from the germline V gene. This CDR3 comprises 17 residues. The CDR3 bases are TGTGCCACCAGTGATTTGCAGGGGGGGGGAGTGCAAGAGACCCAGTACTTC. It yields the protein CATSDLQGGGVQETQYF.

V gene TRBV6-2 or TRBV6-3 combines with J gene TRBJ1-3; D uncertain. The CDR3 runs to 14 residues. Germline V lookup: CDR1 MNHEY, CDR2 SVGEGT. Trimming shortened V by 5 bases and J by 1 base, and 9 bases separated the two germline ends. CDR3 sequence: CASSQTTSGNTIYF. The DNA for the CDR3 is TGTGCCAGCAGTCAAACTACATCTGGAAACACCATATATTTT.

The V and J genes are TRBV29-1 and TRBJ2-7; D unclear. V was shortened by 2 bases and J by 3 bases, with 5 bases between the two germline ends. Germline CDR1 SQVTM, CDR2 ANQGSEA. The CDR3 has 11 amino acids. The CDR3 DNA is TGCAGCGTTGAATCCCGCTACGAGCAGTACTTC. Protein sequence: CSVESRYEQYF.

The chain carries TRBV5-4 and TRBJ2-3; possible D gene TRBD1, 6 bases. With 5 bases removed from V and 5 bases from J, the gap between germline ends came to 12 bases. Germline assignment: CDR1 SGHNT and CDR2 YYREEE (reference sequence). This CDR3 has 13 residues. CDR3 sequence: CASRTDSIDTQYF. In DNA form, the CDR3 reads TGTGCCAGCAGAACGGACAGTATAGATACGCAGTATTTT.

CDR3 sequence (DNA): TGTGCCAGCAGCTTAGCTCGGGCTAGCGGGAGGAGCGATACGCAGTATTTT. This gives the protein CASSLARASGRSDTQYF. The chain recombines TRBV7-8 with TRBJ2-3; TRBD2 matches 11 bases. Germline CDR1 and CDR2: SGHVS and FQNEAQ. The V gene end was trimmed by 0 bases and the J gene end by 6 bases; junction bases not matched to a gene: 8. CDR3 length: 17 residues. The entire variable domain, with the rest obtained from reference TRBV7-8 and TRBJ2-3, is as follows: GAGVSQSPRYKVAKRGQDVALRCDPISGHVSLFWYQQALGQGPEFLTYFQNEAQLDKSGLPSDRFFAERPEGSVSTLKIQRTQQEDSAVYLCASSLARASGRSDTQYFGPGTRLTVL.

V is TRBV5-1 and J is TRBJ2-1, with 8 bases aligning to TRBD2. The CDR3 is 15 residues long. Unmatched junction bases numbered 9, after V lost 3 bases and J lost 7 bases. CDR1 SGHRS and CDR2 YFSETQ come from the germline V gene. The CDR3 DNA sequence: TGCGCCAGCAGCTCTACCGGGACTAGAAGGAATGAGCAGTTCTTC. Its translation: CASSSTGTRRNEQFF.

The chain employs TRBV4-3 and TRBJ1-6, with D possibly being TRBD1 (5 bases). CDR3 length: 19 amino acids. Trimming left V 2 bases short and J 9 bases short, with 26 bases between. Germline lookup yields CDR1 LGHNA and CDR2 YSLEER. CDR3 DNA sequence: TGCGCCAGCAGCCAATTTAATGGCGGGACGGAAACTTGGGGTTCACCCCTCCACTTT. Protein sequence: CASSQFNGGTETWGSPLHF.

This clone was observed a single time. CDR3 sequence (DNA): TGTGCCAGCAGCTTAACAGGGGCTGGCTACACCTTC. Translating gives CASSLTGAGYTF. V and J are TRBV7-2 and TRBJ1-2; 7 bases match TRBD1. Trimming cost V 2 bases and J 7 bases; bases outside gene matches: 1. Germline V CDR1 and CDR2: SGHTA, FQGNSA. CDR3 length equals 12 residues.

The chain uses TRBV7-9 and TRBJ2-1; weak D call: TRBD1 (6 bases). Germline loops: CDR1 SEHNR, CDR2 FQNEAQ (reference sequence). This CDR3 is 14 amino acids long. Trimming pared 5 bases from V and 1 base from J, leaving 9 bases between. The chain's CDR3 is CASSGGPSYNEQFF. The CDR3 nucleotides read TGTGCCAGCAGCGGGGGCCCTTCCTACAATGAGCAGTTCTTC.

J is TRBJ2-7 and V is TRBV28, with unresolved D. The CDR3 extends over 12 amino acids. Germline CDR1 is MDHEN and CDR2 is SYDVKM. Trimming left V 6 bases short and J 2 bases short, with 8 bases between. Here the CDR3 DNA reads TGTGCCAGCAGCCGTGACACCTACGAGCAGTACTTC. It codes for CASSRDTYEQYF.

The V and J genes are TRBV5-1 and TRBJ2-3; 14 bases line up with TRBD2. The CDR3 runs to 20 residues. Germline V CDR1 and CDR2: SGHRS, YFSETQ. V lost 4 bases, J lost 5 bases, and 18 bases stayed unmatched. The CDR3 is CASSRRPDETSGRAGDTQYF. DNA of the CDR3: TGCGCCAGCAGCCGAAGACCTGACGAGACTAGCGGGAGGGCGGGAGATACGCAGTATTTT.

This chain links TRBV7-2 with TRBJ2-2; the D is unclear. Trimming took 1 base from V and 1 from J, leaving 7 bases between them. CDR3 length equals 15 residues. Germline CDR1 SGHTA, CDR2 FQGNSA. The CDR3 is CASSLDGKNTGELFF. CDR3 sequence (DNA): TGTGCCAGCAGCTTAGATGGCAAGAACACCGGGGAGCTGTTTTTT.

Regarding this clone: Other DNA sequences from this sample encode an identical CDR3 as well. The chain has TRBV28 and TRBJ1-1; D possibly corresponds to TRBD1 (6 bases). CDR1 and CDR2 (germline): MDHEN, SYDVKM. V was cut by 4 bases and J by 5 bases, with 8 bases left in between. The CDR3 totals 12 residues. Written as DNA, the CDR3 is TGTGCCAGCAGTTGGGGGCTGACTGAAGCTTTCTTT. Its protein product is CASSWGLTEAFF.

The V and J genes are TRBV7-2 and TRBJ1-1; D unresolved. V was trimmed by 3 bases and J by 5 bases, leaving 16 bases between them. Germline V CDR1 and CDR2: SGHTA, FQGNSA. This CDR3 has 15 residues. CDR3: CASSLGRGRETEAFF. The DNA of the CDR3 is TGTGCCAGCAGCTTGGGCCGTGGGAGGGAGACTGAAGCTTTCTTT. The entire variable domain, with the rest obtained from reference TRBV7-2 and TRBJ1-1, is as follows: GAGVSQSPSNKVTEKGKDVELRCDPISGHTALYWYRQSLGQGLEFLIYFQGNSAPDKSGLPSDRFSAERTGGSVSTLTIQRTQQEDSAVYLCASSLGRGRETEAFFGQGTRLTVV.

The chain combines TRBV12-3 or TRBV12-4 with TRBJ1-4; no clear D. V lost 6 bases, J lost 2 bases, and 7 bases lay in between. CDR3 size: 13 residues. The CDR3 spells CASSLKTNEKLFF. The DNA for the CDR3 is TGTGCCAGCAGCCTTAAGACTAATGAAAAACTGTTTTTT.

A single count supports this clone. The chain has TRBV9 and TRBJ2-3; D not resolved. The CDR3 is 14 residues long. Germline V gene lookup returns CDR1 SGDLS and CDR2 YYNGEE. V was shortened by 1 base and J by 5 bases, with 11 bases between the two germline ends. CDR3 sequence: CASSVYRAEDTQYF. The CDR3, as DNA: TGTGCCAGCAGCGTATACCGTGCGGAAGATACGCAGTATTTT.

The V gene is TRBV5-4, the J gene TRBJ2-3; D gene uncertain. The CDR3 contains 16 residues. CDR1 is SGHNT, CDR2 YYREEE, per germline (reference sequence). V lost 2 bases and J 0 bases, leaving 13 bases between the germline ends. CDR3 region: CASSLELSDSTDTQYF. CDR3 nucleotides: TGTGCCAGCAGCTTAGAGCTTAGTGATAGCACAGATACGCAGTATTTT.

The gene calls are TRBV30 and TRBJ2-7; 9 bases align to TRBD1. The CDR3 contains 14 residues. After removal of 2 bases from V and 5 bases from J, the junction contained 7 bases not matched to a gene. Per germline, CDR1 GTSNPN and CDR2 SVGIG (reference sequence). In nucleotides, the CDR3 is TGTGCCTGGAGTACCGGACAGGGGTGGAACGAGCAGTACTTC. It specifies CAWSTGQGWNEQYF.

This chain joins TRBV29-1 and TRBJ2-5; D is unresolved. Germline loops: CDR1 SQVTM, CDR2 ANQGSEA. This CDR3 comprises 14 residues. Trimming left V 0 bases short and J 2 bases short, with 10 bases between. CDR3 sequence reads: CSVEDPSRQETQYF. CDR3 DNA sequence: TGCAGCGTTGAAGATCCGAGCAGGCAAGAGACCCAGTACTTC.

The rearrangement joins TRBV27 to TRBJ2-7; TRBD1 might be the D (6 bases). This CDR3 is 14 amino acids long. Trimming left V 5 bases short and J 4 bases short, with 15 bases between. From germline, CDR1 is MNHEY and CDR2 SMNVEV (reference sequence). The CDR3 loop reads CASSPRTAGYEQYF. The DNA of the CDR3 is TGTGCCAGCAGTCCCCGGACAGCAGGTTACGAGCAGTACTTC.

The rearrangement joins TRBV5-6 to TRBJ2-5; 11 bases fit TRBD2. CDR1 SGHDT and CDR2 YYEEEE come from the germline V gene. The CDR3 has 16 amino acids. Losses at the gene ends were 2 bases for V and 4 bases for J; bases not matched to a gene: 7. This chain's CDR3 is CASSLNRGTSGETQYF. CDR3 coding DNA: TGTGCCAGCAGCTTAAACCGAGGGACTAGCGGAGAGACCCAGTACTTC.

The chain recombines TRBV19 with TRBJ2-5; D gene uncertain. Germline values: CDR1 LNHDA, CDR2 SQIVND (reference sequence). V was trimmed by 7 bases and J by 4 bases, leaving 7 bases between them. The CDR3 loop spans 11 amino acids. CDR3 in amino acids: CASTGGETQYF. The CDR3 nucleotides read TGTGCCAGTACAGGCGGAGAGACCCAGTACTTC.

J is TRBJ2-2 and V is TRBV7-2; the D gene is possibly TRBD2 (5 bases). Trimming took off 2 bases at V and 1 base at J, with 14 bases between the two ends. The CDR3 covers 17 residues. Germline loops: CDR1 SGHTA, CDR2 FQGNSA. The CDR3 sequence: CASSLMWLAVNTGELFF. The CDR3 coding sequence is TGTGCCAGCAGCTTAATGTGGCTAGCTGTGAACACCGGGGAGCTGTTTTTT.

The chain recombines TRBV29-1 with TRBJ1-1; TRBD1 matches at 9 bases. The CDR3 sequence is 14 residues long. The V gene's germline CDR1 is SQVTM and CDR2 ANQGSEA. Unmatched junction bases numbered 7, after V lost 4 bases and J lost 4 bases. The chain's CDR3 is CSVGRATGGTEAFF. Written as DNA, the CDR3 is TGCAGCGTTGGACGTGCGACAGGGGGCACTGAAGCTTTCTTT.

V and J are TRBV5-6 and TRBJ2-7, with no clear D. The CDR3 contains 11 residues. CDR1 and CDR2 (germline): SGHDT, YYEEEE. V was trimmed by 5 bases and J by 3 bases, leaving 6 bases between them. In DNA, the CDR3 is TGTGCCAGCAGTCAAAACTACGAGCAGTACTTC. Translated, it gives CASSQNYEQYF. Variable domain in full (rest from reference TRBV5-6 and TRBJ2-7): DAGVTQSPTHLIKTRGQQVTLRCSPKSGHDTVSWYQQALGQGPQFIFQYYEEEERQRGNFPDRFSGHQFPNYSSELNVNALLLGDSALYLCASSQNYEQYFGPGTRLTVT.

J is TRBJ1-6 and V is TRBV7-9; D possibly corresponds to TRBD1 (6 bases). Germline V gives CDR1 SEHNR, CDR2 FQNEAQ (reference sequence). Trimming took off 5 bases at V and 8 bases at J, with 13 bases between the two ends. The CDR3 extends over 14 amino acids. The CDR3 DNA is TGTGCCAGCAGCGACACAGGGTCAGATTCACCCCTCCACTTT. It codes for CASSDTGSDSPLHF.

The chain uses TRBV29-1 and TRBJ2-1, with unresolved D. Germline values: CDR1 SQVTM, CDR2 ANQGSEA. The CDR3 is 12 amino acids. With 1 base removed from V and 3 bases from J, the gap between germline ends came to 4 bases. The CDR3 loop is CSVEGNYNEQFF. The CDR3 DNA reads TGCAGCGTTGAAGGCAACTACAATGAGCAGTTCTTC.

The CDR3 DNA reads as TGTGCCAGCACCGAAGGCACTGAAGCTTTCTTT. Encoded protein: CASTEGTEAFF. The V gene is TRBV6-5, the J gene TRBJ1-1; D gene uncertain. The CDR3 runs to 11 residues. V lost 7 bases and J lost 4, with 7 bases in between. Germline CDR1 and CDR2: MNHEY and SVGAGI.